The TCR beta chain under discussion was sequenced for a study of blood T cell repertoires in COVID-19 (dated by TCRdb to the early 2020s). Background for the entire study: Samples covering the acute and convalescent phases of COVID-19 were provided by collaborators in the United States, Italy and Spain. The prospective study material was composed of cDNA or gDNA derived from T cells, B-cell-depleted T cells, or PBMCs. Deeply sampled blood TCRbeta repertoires from subjects exposed to, actively infected with, or recovered from COVID-19 were included in the dataset. The repertoires were made available in a free public database intended to serve as a resource for research on the immune response to SARS-CoV-2. Samples were obtained from the ongoing ImmuneRACE study (first 160 participants) and from some 1,200 subjects provided by 6 global collaborators. Nearly every sample came with metadata listing a de-identified subject ID, COVID-19 status, age in years and sex. Where available, HLA class I and class II types were obtained from metadata supplied by the sample provider rather than from assay-based typing.

Samples from volunteer blood donors who had recovered from COVID-19 were contributed by a second Seattle source. Each collaborating institution followed its own protocols to collect whole blood in K2EDTA tubes. For TCRbeta analysis, collaborator samples were shipped as frozen whole blood, as isolated PBMCs, or as DNA extracted from either sample type. The germline V gene provides CDR1 MDHEN and CDR2 SYDVKM. Trimming costs V 2 bases and J 5 bases, and their ends lie 12 bases apart. The CDR3 spans 14 residues, from the cysteine through the phenylalanine. The retained sequence is limited to the CDR3, 42 bases, with the frame set at the first base. The immunoSEQ Assay, a bias-controlled multiplex PCR, was used to amplify TCRbeta CDR3 regions from genomic DNA. Under the source paper's analysis protocol: The number of nucleated cells in each sample was estimated by amplification of reference gene primers within the assay. Sequence reads were collapsed and filtered to measure the absolute abundance of every unique TCRbeta CDR3 rearrangement. For each sample, productive Simpson clonality was calculated as the square root of Simpson's diversity index across productive rearrangements. In its TCRdb copy, this immuneACCESS table keeps in-frame sequences only and misses some clones. Where compared with another copy, unresolved V genes explain less than half of these, and the others have no known cause. The DNA was the basis for D and trimming; V, J and clone size are from that table. Within this sample are about 160,000 clones, with about nine tenths of them counted one time only. Roughly 3.9% of the sample is taken by the ten largest.

Of note for this clone: Its antigen is not yet known. Per-nucleotide qualities are absent, and no much larger clonotype sits a single base away.

On the study overall, not on this receptor specifically: The amount of clinical and demographic metadata varied by source and participant and was provided uncurated.

The rearrangement joined TRBV28 to TRBJ2-5; TRBD2 is a possible D gene, resting on 7 matching bases. The sequencing input was peripheral blood. This receptor was obtained from a woman aged 55 to 70 who had recovered from COVID-19. The bases read TGTGCCAGCAGTTTAGGGGGGGCAGTGGAGACCCAGTACTTC. Translated, this is CASSLGGAVETQYF.